This TCR beta chain was obtained from a study of identifying expanded T cells in peripheral blood. V dropped 1 base and J dropped 1 base, with 8 bases sitting between them. The length of the CDR3 is 14 residues. Looked up from germline, CDR1 is MNHEY and CDR2 is SVGAGI. This clone has more than one count but fewer than ten. Its antigen is still unknown. The repertoire was sequenced with immunoSEQ multiplex PCR; TCRdb's copy has only in-frame clones and lacks some. Counted here are over 85,000 clones, 88% occurring once; the ten biggest clones make up 13% to 15%. Study-level findings and limits: Two-week clone count variance significantly increased as total template count grew.

The TCR sequence derives from a person aged 18 to 75 in good health. Sequenced material: blood. This rearrangement joins TRBV6-5 to TRBJ2-7; no clear D gene. The CDR3: CASSYFGRSYEQYF. In nucleotides, the CDR3 is TGTGCCAGCAGTTACTTCGGTCGATCCTACGAGCAGTACTTC.